These T cell receptor beta chains were read from a single sample in a study of T cells after yellow fever vaccination. One entry per CDR3 protein results from TCRdb running MiXCR on the 5' RACE reads. The table lists a few hundred thousand distinct CDR3 sequences, around 7% of them singletons, with approximately 0.85% in the top ten. Here the sequenced sample was CD4+ T cells sorted from PBMCs, taken 15 days after the yellow fever booster vaccination. The receptors shown here come from a man younger than 45 who received the YFV17D yellow fever vaccine. Both conserved end residues are part of each CDR3. The order of the fields is J gene, clone size, V gene, D gene, CDR3 protein, CDR3 DNA. The D gene is left open where the match is weak. Not all rows give a size; the values are once, few, many and, for expanded clones, a class.

>TRBJ2-2|many|TRBV12-3/TRBV12-4|NA
CASSLRQAGTGELFF
TGTGCCAGCAGTTTGCGTCAGGCGGGGACCGGGGAGCTGTTTTTT
>TRBJ2-3|NA|TRBV7-3|TRBD2
CASSFGSGIDTDTQYF
TGTGCCAGCAGCTTCGGTAGCGGGATAGACACAGATACGCAGTATTTT
>TRBJ2-1|NA|TRBV5-1|TRBD1
CASRFQGVYDEQFF
TGCGCCAGCAGGTTTCAGGGGGTATACGATGAGCAGTTCTTC
>TRBJ2-7|few|TRBV7-2|NA
CASSLYGSRNEQYF
TGTGCCAGCAGCTTATACGGGAGTCGGAACGAGCAGTACTTC
>TRBJ2-3|few|TRBV5-1|NA
CASSLALSATTDTQYF
TGCGCCAGCAGCCTAGCTTTGAGCGCAACCACAGATACGCAGTATTTT
>TRBJ2-5|many|TRBV6-5|NA
CASSYVAGYQETQYF
TGTGCCAGCAGTTACGTGGCGGGGTACCAAGAGACCCAGTACTTC
>TRBJ2-7|NA|TRBV19|TRBD1
CASSQTGTYEQYF
TGTGCCAGTAGTCAGACAGGGACCTACGAGCAGTACTTC
>TRBJ2-1|many|TRBV5-1|TRBD1
CASIRDSSYNEQFF
TGCGCCAGTATCCGGGACAGCTCCTACAATGAGCAGTTCTTC
>TRBJ2-1|NA|TRBV7-2|TRBD2
CASSAGTSGVYNEQFF
TGTGCCAGCAGCGCGGGGACTAGCGGAGTATACAATGAGCAGTTCTTC
>TRBJ2-5|few|TRBV24-1|TRBD2
CATSDRRGLAGGNQETQYF
TGTGCCACCAGTGATCGAAGGGGACTAGCGGGAGGGAATCAAGAGACCCAGTACTTC
>TRBJ2-1|NA|TRBV4-3|TRBD2
CASSPQTSGSWNEQFF
TGCGCCAGCAGCCCCCAGACTAGCGGGAGTTGGAATGAGCAGTTCTTC
>TRBJ1-6|many|TRBV7-9|NA
CASSPGEPLHF
TGTGCCAGCAGCCCGGGGGAGCCCCTCCACTTT
>TRBJ2-7|NA|TRBV11-2|TRBD1
CASSLEPGQGTYEQYF
TGTGCCAGCAGCTTAGAACCGGGACAGGGAACCTACGAGCAGTACTTC
>TRBJ2-1|NA|TRBV30|TRBD2
CAWRRPVTSGRGEQFF
TGTGCCTGGAGGCGCCCGGTGACTAGCGGGAGGGGTGAGCAGTTCTTC
>TRBJ1-5|NA|TRBV7-2|NA
CASSLDRSLPQHF
TGTGCCAGCAGCCTTGACAGGTCCTTACCCCAGCATTTT
>TRBJ2-7|few|TRBV23-1|NA
CASSPSGSVREQYF
TGCGCCAGCAGCCCCAGCGGTAGCGTTCGAGAGCAGTACTTC
>TRBJ2-7|NA|TRBV7-2|NA
CASSLRGRPGFSYEQYF
TGTGCCAGCAGCTTAAGGGGCCGACCGGGATTTTCCTACGAGCAGTACTTC
>TRBJ2-1|NA|TRBV5-1|TRBD2
CASSLDLGTSGNNEQFF
TGCGCCAGCAGCTTGGATCTTGGGACTAGCGGAAACAATGAGCAGTTCTTC
>TRBJ2-2|NA|TRBV7-8|NA
CASSPQRNTGELFF
TGTGCCAGCAGCCCCCAGAGAAACACCGGGGAGCTGTTTTTT
>TRBJ2-1|NA|TRBV7-2|NA
CASSPQKGRDEQFF
TGTGCCAGCAGCCCCCAAAAAGGCCGCGATGAGCAGTTCTTC
>TRBJ2-3|few|TRBV20-1|NA
CSARDLGGAGSTDTQYF
TGCAGTGCTAGAGATTTGGGTGGGGCGGGTTCAACAGATACGCAGTATTTT
>TRBJ2-1|NA|TRBV12-3/TRBV12-4|TRBD2
CASSPRNSSGRPRNEQFF
TGTGCCAGCAGCCCACGTAATTCGAGCGGGAGACCTAGGAATGAGCAGTTCTTC
>TRBJ1-5|few|TRBV10-1|NA
CASSDGNQPQHF
TGCGCCAGCAGTGATGGGAATCAGCCCCAGCATTTT
>TRBJ1-2|NA|TRBV29-1|NA
CSGDVRDGYTF
TGCAGCGGAGACGTCAGGGACGGCTACACCTTC
>TRBJ2-7|many|TRBV12-3/TRBV12-4|NA
CASSLTLPYEQYF
TGTGCCAGCAGTTTAACTCTGCCTTACGAGCAGTACTTC
>TRBJ2-7|few|TRBV12-3/TRBV12-4|NA
CASSLEGRDYEQYF
TGTGCCAGCAGTTTGGAGGGAAGGGACTACGAGCAGTACTTC
>TRBJ2-1|many|TRBV7-2|TRBD2
CASSYDGAGGPWFF
TGTGCCAGCAGCTACGATGGGGCGGGAGGGCCATGGTTCTTC
>TRBJ2-7|many|TRBV7-3|TRBD1
CASSLTGTGGYEQYF
TGTGCCAGCAGCTTAACAGGGACAGGGGGTTACGAGCAGTACTTC
>TRBJ2-7|few|TRBV7-2|NA
CASSPEGGEQYF
TGTGCCAGCAGTCCGGAGGGTGGAGAGCAGTACTTC
>TRBJ2-7|NA|TRBV7-2|TRBD2
CASSSLAGGSEQYF
TGTGCCAGCAGCTCCCTAGCGGGAGGTAGCGAGCAGTACTTC
>TRBJ1-6|NA|TRBV20-1|NA
CSASPTGLPPLHF
TGCAGTGCTAGCCCTACAGGGTTGCCACCCCTCCACTTT
>TRBJ2-7|few|TRBV28|TRBD1
CASNSGQGASEQYF
TGTGCCAGCAACTCCGGACAGGGGGCTTCCGAGCAGTACTTC
>TRBJ1-1|few|TRBV5-5|NA
CASSLRGALDTEAFF
TGTGCCAGCAGCTTGAGGGGGGCCCTAGACACTGAAGCTTTCTTT
>TRBJ1-4|few|TRBV6-5|TRBD1
CASSLTGIYGEKLFF
TGTGCCAGCAGTTTGACAGGGATTTATGGGGAAAAACTGTTTTTT
>TRBJ2-1|few|TRBV19|NA
CASSPKKGVGDEQFF
TGTGCCAGTAGCCCCAAGAAGGGAGTTGGCGATGAGCAGTTCTTC
>TRBJ2-7|few|TRBV20-1|NA
CSATGGNSYEQYF
TGCAGTGCTACTGGTGGGAACTCCTACGAGCAGTACTTC
>TRBJ2-3|many|TRBV28|NA
CASSTRTDTQYF
TGTGCCAGCAGCACCCGGACAGATACGCAGTATTTT